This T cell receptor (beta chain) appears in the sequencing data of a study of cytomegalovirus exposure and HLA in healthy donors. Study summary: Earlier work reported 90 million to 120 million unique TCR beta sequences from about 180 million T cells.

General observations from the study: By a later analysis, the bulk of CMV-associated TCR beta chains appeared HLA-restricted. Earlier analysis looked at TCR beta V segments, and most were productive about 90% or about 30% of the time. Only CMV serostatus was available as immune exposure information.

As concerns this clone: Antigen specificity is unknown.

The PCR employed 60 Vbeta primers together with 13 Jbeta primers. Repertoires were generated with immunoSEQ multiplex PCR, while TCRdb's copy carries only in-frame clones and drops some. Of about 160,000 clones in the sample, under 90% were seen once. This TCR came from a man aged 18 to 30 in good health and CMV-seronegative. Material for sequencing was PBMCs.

CDR3: CASSHRDRGKVVIGTQYF. In DNA, the CDR3 is TGTGCCAGCAGCCATCGGGACAGGGGGAAGGTAGTAATTGGTACGCAGTATTTT. This chain joins TRBV11-2 and TRBJ2-3; TRBD1 agrees at 11 bases. In germline, CDR1 is SGHAT, CDR2 FQNNGV. The CDR3 has 18 amino acids. Trimming took 5 bases from V and 8 from J; bases not matched to a gene: 18.